The 6 T cell receptor beta chains listed next were all sequenced from one sample in a study of graft-versus-host responses after intestinal transplantation. Using immunoSEQ multiplex PCR, the repertoire was profiled, and TCRdb retains in-frame clones only, with some absent. The sample includes roughly 14,000 clones, around 87% of them seen just once. This sample comprised bone marrow, obtained roughly 4 months after intestinal transplantation. Every receptor here comes from a human patient who received an intestinal transplant, so some T cells may come from the graft donor.

This chain links TRBV29-1 with TRBJ2-3; D unclear. Germline loops: CDR1 SQVTM, CDR2 ANQGSEA. There are 16 residues in the CDR3. Trimming took off 4 bases at V and 3 bases at J, with 20 bases between the two ends. The CDR3 loop reads CSVVGPAAYGTDTQYF. In DNA, the CDR3 is TGCAGCGTTGTCGGCCCTGCGGCCTATGGGACAGATACGCAGTATTTT.

This rearrangement joins TRBV28 to TRBJ1-4; 9 nucleotides align to TRBD1. Germline CDR1 MDHEN, CDR2 SYDVKM. V was pared by 6 bases and J by 7 bases, with 9 bases of the junction left unmatched. The CDR3 extends over 15 amino acids. Here the CDR3 reads CASSSIRDRVEKLFF. Written as DNA, the CDR3 is TGTGCCAGCAGCTCGATCCGGGACAGGGTTGAAAAACTGTTTTTT.

J is TRBJ2-7 and V is TRBV5-1; maybe TRBD2 (5 bases). The CDR3 covers 15 residues. CDR1 and CDR2 from the germline V gene are SGHRS and YFSETQ. Trimming removed 1 base from V and 1 base from J, with 12 bases in between. The CDR3, as DNA: TGCGCCAGCAGCTTGAGCGGTGGTAGATCCTACGAGCAGTACTTC. Protein: CASSLSGGRSYEQYF.

The chain combines TRBV7-9 with TRBJ2-2; D remains unclear. Looked up from germline, CDR1 is SEHNR and CDR2 is FQNEAQ (reference sequence). The CDR3 totals 13 residues. Trimming cost V 3 bases and J 2 bases, with 4 bases left between them. The CDR3 DNA follows: TGTGCCAGCAGCTTTCCAAACACCGGGGAGCTGTTTTTT. Encoded protein: CASSFPNTGELFF.

The chain uses TRBV7-2 and TRBJ2-7; 12 bases are a match to TRBD2. The germline V gene encodes CDR1 SGHTA and CDR2 FQGNSA. CDR3 length equals 16 residues. V shed 5 bases and J 2 bases; nucleotides not matched to a gene: 7. The CDR3 DNA sequence: TGTGCCAGCAGCATTGGACTAGCGGGAACAGCCTACGAGCAGTACTTC. It yields the protein CASSIGLAGTAYEQYF.

The V gene is TRBV6-6, the J gene TRBJ2-7; D gene uncertain. V was pared by 2 bases and J by 5 bases, with 10 bases between. CDR1 is MNHNY and CDR2 is SVGAGI in the germline V gene (reference sequence). This CDR3 has 13 amino acids. CDR3 sequence (DNA): TGTGCCAGCAGTTACAGGGAAACTGACGAGCAGTACTTC. Translation: CASSYRETDEQYF.